This T cell receptor beta chain was sequenced during a study of lymphopenia after photon versus proton radiotherapy. Overall study results and limits: Only patients who died were analyzed for survival; proton advantage is unproven.

Points on this clone: What it binds is unknown.

Some clones are missing from TCRdb's copy, which holds only in-frame ones; the method was immunoSEQ multiplex PCR. The sample holds around 26,000 clones; roughly 85% are singletons and the top ten take over 20%. Germline CDR1 is LNHDA and CDR2 is SQIVND (reference sequence). V lost 8 bases and J lost 8, with 21 bases in between. There are 14 residues in the CDR3. The chain combines TRBV19 with TRBJ1-2; unclear D gene. The TCR originated in an older woman with pancreatic cancer. Sequenced material: peripheral blood, taken from a patient treated with proton-based radiotherapy. In DNA form, the CDR3 reads TGTGCCAGTCAATCGTCCGGTTCCTCTAAGGGCTACACCTTC. Translating gives CASQSSGSSKGYTF.